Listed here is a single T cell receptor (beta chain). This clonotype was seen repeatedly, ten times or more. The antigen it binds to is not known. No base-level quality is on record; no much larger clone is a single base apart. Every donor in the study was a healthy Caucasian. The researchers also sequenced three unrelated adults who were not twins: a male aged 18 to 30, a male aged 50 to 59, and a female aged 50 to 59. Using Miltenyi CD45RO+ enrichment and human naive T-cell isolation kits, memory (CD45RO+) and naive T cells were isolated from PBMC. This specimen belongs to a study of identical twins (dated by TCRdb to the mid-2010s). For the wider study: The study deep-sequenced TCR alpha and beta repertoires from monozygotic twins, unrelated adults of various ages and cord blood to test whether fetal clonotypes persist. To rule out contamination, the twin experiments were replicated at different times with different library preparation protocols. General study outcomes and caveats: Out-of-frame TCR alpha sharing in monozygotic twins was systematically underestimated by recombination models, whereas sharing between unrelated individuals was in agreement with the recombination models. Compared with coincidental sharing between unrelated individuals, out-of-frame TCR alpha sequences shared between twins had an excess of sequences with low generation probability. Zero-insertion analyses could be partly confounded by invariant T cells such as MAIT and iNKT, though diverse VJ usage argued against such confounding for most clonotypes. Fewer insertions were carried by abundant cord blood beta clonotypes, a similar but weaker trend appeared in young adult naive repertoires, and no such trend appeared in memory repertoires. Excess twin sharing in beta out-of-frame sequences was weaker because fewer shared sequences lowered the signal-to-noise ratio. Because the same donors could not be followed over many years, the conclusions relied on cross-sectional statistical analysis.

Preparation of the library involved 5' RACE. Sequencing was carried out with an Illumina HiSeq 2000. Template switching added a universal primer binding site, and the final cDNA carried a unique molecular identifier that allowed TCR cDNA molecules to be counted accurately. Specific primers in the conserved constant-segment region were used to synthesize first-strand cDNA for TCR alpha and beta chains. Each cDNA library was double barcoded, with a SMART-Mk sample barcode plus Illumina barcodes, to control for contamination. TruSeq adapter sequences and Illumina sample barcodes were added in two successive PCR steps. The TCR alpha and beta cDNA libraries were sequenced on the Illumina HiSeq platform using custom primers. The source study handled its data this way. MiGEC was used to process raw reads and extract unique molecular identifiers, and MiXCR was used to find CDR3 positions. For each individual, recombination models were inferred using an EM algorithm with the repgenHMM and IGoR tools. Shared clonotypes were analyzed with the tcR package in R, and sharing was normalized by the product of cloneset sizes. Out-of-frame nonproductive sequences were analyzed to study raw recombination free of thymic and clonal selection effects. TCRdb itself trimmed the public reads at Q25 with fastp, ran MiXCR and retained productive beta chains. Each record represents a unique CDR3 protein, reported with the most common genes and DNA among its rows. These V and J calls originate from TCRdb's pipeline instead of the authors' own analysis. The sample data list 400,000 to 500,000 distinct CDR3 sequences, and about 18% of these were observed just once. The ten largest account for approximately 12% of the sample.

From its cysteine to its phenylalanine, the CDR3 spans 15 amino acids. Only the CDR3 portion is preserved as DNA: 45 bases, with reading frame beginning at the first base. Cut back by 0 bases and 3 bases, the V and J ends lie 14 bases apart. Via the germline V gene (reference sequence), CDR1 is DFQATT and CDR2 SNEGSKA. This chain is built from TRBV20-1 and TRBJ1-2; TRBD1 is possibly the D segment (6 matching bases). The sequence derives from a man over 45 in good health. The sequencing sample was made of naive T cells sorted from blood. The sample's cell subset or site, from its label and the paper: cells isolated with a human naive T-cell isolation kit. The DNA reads TGCAGTGCTAGAGATTGGCGGGGGCTTGACTATGGCTACACCTTC. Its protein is CSARDWRGLDYGYTF.